The rows below give T cell receptor beta chains drawn from one sample of a study of blood T cell repertoires in COVID-19. This table comes from immunoSEQ multiplex PCR, and its TCRdb copy is limited to in-frame clones, with some not included. The data hold about 150,000 clones, with about four fifths observed a single time. Sequenced material: peripheral blood. These receptors were taken from a man aged 55 to 69 with acute or convalescent COVID-19. CDR3s include the opening cysteine and the closing phenylalanine or tryptophan. Fields, in order: V gene, D gene, clone size, J gene, CDR3 protein, CDR3 DNA. D genes are given only for firm matches. For some rows the clone size is stated as once, few or many, or as a class when expanded; others skip it.

>TRBV7-2|TRBD1|.|TRBJ2-7
CASSLTGIYEQYF
TGTGCCAGCAGCTTGACAGGGATATACGAGCAGTACTTC
>TRBV19|.|.|TRBJ2-6
CASSIGLSSGANVLTF
TGTGCCAGTAGTATCGGGTTAAGCTCTGGGGCCAACGTCCTGACTTTC
>TRBV14|TRBD1|.|TRBJ1-2
CASSRQGAGHGYTF
TGTGCCAGCAGCAGACAGGGGGCAGGCCATGGCTACACCTTC
>TRBV4-3|.|.|TRBJ2-7
CASSHLSSYEQYF
TGCGCCAGCAGCCACCTTAGCTCCTACGAGCAGTACTTC
>TRBV5-6|TRBD1|.|TRBJ1-1
CASSLIRTGGNTEAFF
TGTGCCAGCAGCCTGATCAGGACAGGGGGGAACACTGAAGCTTTCTTT
>TRBV4-2|TRBD1|.|TRBJ1-2
CASSDDREYGYTF
TGTGCCAGCAGCGATGACAGGGAGTATGGCTACACCTTC
>TRBV19|.|once|TRBJ2-5
CASLGPAETQYF
TGTGCCAGCCTAGGCCCGGCGGAGACCCAGTACTTC
>TRBV20-1|TRBD1|.|TRBJ2-1
CSASLPQGVHWQFF
TGCAGTGCTAGTTTGCCGCAGGGGGTTCACTGGCAGTTCTTC
>TRBV7-9|.|.|TRBJ1-6
CASSLMQGNSPLHF
TGTGCCAGCAGCTTAATGCAGGGTAATTCACCCCTCCACTTT
>TRBV23-1|TRBD1|.|TRBJ1-5
CASSQSTGGGQPQHF
TGCGCCAGCAGTCAATCGACAGGGGGCGGTCAGCCCCAGCATTTT
>TRBV28|TRBD2|.|TRBJ2-7
CASSLAGGSFKGEQYF
TGTGCCAGCAGTCTAGCGGGAGGGTCTTTTAAAGGCGAGCAGTACTTC
>TRBV18|.|.|TRBJ2-5
CASSPPWARETQYF
TGTGCCAGCTCACCACCTTGGGCCAGGGAGACCCAGTACTTC
>TRBV13|TRBD2|.|TRBJ2-5
CASSSRTSGIETQYF
TGTGCCAGCAGCTCCCGGACTAGCGGGATAGAGACCCAGTACTTC
>TRBV7-4|.|.|TRBJ2-2
CASSLEGCTGELFF
TGTGCCAGCAGCTTGGAGGGGTGCACCGGGGAGCTGTTTTTT
>TRBV10-3|TRBD1|.|TRBJ2-3
CAISDGTAATDTQYF
TGTGCCATCAGTGATGGGACAGCGGCCACAGATACGCAGTATTTT
>TRBV4-1|.|.|TRBJ1-2
CASSQLGEANYGYTF
TGCGCCAGCAGCCAATTAGGGGAAGCTAACTATGGCTACACCTTC
>TRBV18|TRBD1|.|TRBJ1-2
CASSPNGRQGAGGYTF
TGTGCCAGCTCACCAAACGGACGTCAGGGGGCCGGAGGCTACACCTTC
>TRBV7-8|TRBD2|.|TRBJ2-2
CASSQSTSGTGELFF
TGTGCCAGCAGCCAGTCGACTAGCGGCACCGGGGAGCTGTTTTTT
>TRBV5-4|.|.|TRBJ1-1
CASSSREFGAFF
TGTGCCAGCAGCTCTCGAGAGTTTGGAGCTTTCTTT
>TRBV6-5|.|.|TRBJ1-4
CASSPFGEKLFF
TGTGCCAGCAGCCCATTCGGGGAAAAACTGTTTTTT
>TRBV11-2|TRBD2|once|TRBJ2-7
CASSSWGGNYEQYF
TGTGCCAGCAGTTCGTGGGGGGGGAACTACGAGCAGTACTTC
>TRBV28|.|.|TRBJ2-1
CASSTGFSEQFF
TGTGCCAGCAGTACAGGGTTCAGTGAGCAGTTCTTC
>TRBV5-4|.|.|TRBJ2-6
CASSWQNPSGANVLTF
TGTGCCAGCAGCTGGCAGAACCCCTCTGGGGCCAACGTCCTGACTTTC
>TRBV15|.|.|TRBJ1-2
CATSGTQGDGYTF
TGTGCCACCAGCGGTACACAGGGTGATGGCTACACCTTC
>TRBV3-1/TRBV3-2|TRBD2|.|TRBJ2-3
CASSPLAGGTDTQYF
TGTGCCAGCAGCCCGTTAGCGGGAGGCACAGATACGCAGTATTTT
>TRBV23-1|.|.|TRBJ2-6
CASSPNSGANVLTF
TGCGCCAGCAGTCCCAACTCTGGGGCCAACGTCCTGACTTTC
>TRBV19|.|.|TRBJ1-5
CASSIIGYSNQPQHF
TGTGCCAGTAGTATTATCGGTTATAGCAATCAGCCCCAGCATTTT
>TRBV27|.|.|TRBJ1-3
CASSLSAVAGNTIYF
TGTGCCAGCAGTTTATCGGCAGTTGCTGGAAACACCATATATTTT
>TRBV5-1|.|.|TRBJ2-1
CASSPRADWNEQFF
TGCGCCAGCAGTCCGCGGGCCGACTGGAATGAGCAGTTCTTC
>TRBV7-9|.|.|TRBJ2-7
CASSLEQGHEQYF
TGTGCCAGCAGCTTAGAACAGGGCCACGAGCAGTACTTC
>TRBV7-9|.|once|TRBJ1-3
CASRAFDGESSGNTIYF
TGTGCCAGCAGAGCCTTCGATGGGGAGAGCTCTGGAAACACCATATATTTT
>TRBV24-1|TRBD2|.|TRBJ2-1
CATSGTGTSGSKGYNEQFF
TGTGCCACCAGTGGAACCGGGACTAGCGGGAGTAAGGGTTACAATGAGCAGTTCTTC
>TRBV5-6|TRBD1|.|TRBJ2-2
CASSSSGTGYGGELFF
TGTGCCAGCAGCTCGTCCGGGACAGGGTATGGCGGGGAGCTGTTTTTT
>TRBV5-1|.|.|TRBJ2-1
CASSLGGYNEQFF
TGCGCCAGCAGCTTGGGCGGGTACAATGAGCAGTTCTTC
>TRBV19|TRBD2|.|TRBJ2-2
CASSMGGRTGELFF
TGTGCCAGTAGTATGGGCGGGAGGACCGGGGAGCTGTTTTTT
>TRBV6-5|.|.|TRBJ2-7
CASRGAYEQYF
TGTGCCAGCAGGGGAGCCTACGAGCAGTACTTC
>TRBV28|TRBD2|.|TRBJ2-6
CARGGVRSGANVLTF
TGTGCCCGCGGGGGGGTTAGGTCTGGGGCCAACGTCCTGACTTTC
>TRBV6-5|.|.|TRBJ2-3
CASKRGGDTDTQYF
TGTGCCAGCAAAAGGGGGGGAGACACAGATACGCAGTATTTT
>TRBV4-2|TRBD2|.|TRBJ2-7
CASSQDWSLAGVHYEQYF
TGTGCCAGCAGCCAAGATTGGTCGCTAGCGGGAGTTCACTACGAGCAGTACTTC
>TRBV6-2/TRBV6-3|.|.|TRBJ2-7
CASSWGRGSYEQYF
TGTGCCAGCAGTTGGGGCAGGGGAAGCTACGAGCAGTACTTC
>TRBV27|TRBD1|few|TRBJ2-7
CASSLSIQGASEQYF
TGTGCCAGCAGTTTATCGATACAGGGGGCGAGCGAGCAGTACTTC
>TRBV5-4|TRBD1|.|TRBJ2-5
CASSWPGTEKETQYF
TGTGCCAGCAGCTGGCCCGGGACAGAGAAAGAGACCCAGTACTTC
>TRBV7-9|TRBD2|.|TRBJ2-7
CASSLAGGDEQYF
TGTGCCAGCAGCTTAGCGGGAGGGGACGAGCAGTACTTC
>TRBV14|TRBD2|.|TRBJ2-1
CASSQDLGSGSWGNEQFF
TGTGCCAGCAGCCAAGATTTGGGAAGCGGGAGTTGGGGCAATGAGCAGTTCTTC
>TRBV5-5|.|.|TRBJ1-1
CASSPQRGTTEAFF
TGTGCCAGCAGCCCCCAAAGAGGGACAACTGAAGCTTTCTTT